The table lists the clone carrying this T cell receptor beta chain with a count of one. Antigen: not known. This sample is drawn from a study of persistence of HIV-infected CD4 T cells. The wider study: Median time on suppressive ART was around eight years.

The immunoSEQ assay was version 4, run in survey mode. Here immunoSEQ multiplex PCR was the method, and the copy in TCRdb shows in-frame clones only, minus some. The sample includes 35,000 to 50,000 clones, about nine tenths seen only once; the top ten take about 1.8%. Nonspecific anti-CD3/anti-CD28 bead stimulation represents the broad CD4+ T cell repertoire. Sorting selected CD4+ T cells upregulating both CD40 ligand and CD69. The CDR3 is 16 amino acids. Trimming stripped 2 bases from V and 1 base from J, with 12 bases between. Per the germline V gene, CDR1 is MNHNS and CDR2 is SASEGT. Sample: CD4+ T cells sorted from PBMCs after approximately 20-hour stimulation, taken from a patient who received antiretroviral therapy. The rearrangement links TRBV6-1 to TRBJ1-3, with D uncertain. The source of this sequence is an adult man with HIV who was CMV-seropositive. In DNA, the CDR3 is TGTGCCAGCAGTGAACCGTGGGCCGGATCTGGAAACACCATATATTTT. This sequence encodes CASSEPWAGSGNTIYF.